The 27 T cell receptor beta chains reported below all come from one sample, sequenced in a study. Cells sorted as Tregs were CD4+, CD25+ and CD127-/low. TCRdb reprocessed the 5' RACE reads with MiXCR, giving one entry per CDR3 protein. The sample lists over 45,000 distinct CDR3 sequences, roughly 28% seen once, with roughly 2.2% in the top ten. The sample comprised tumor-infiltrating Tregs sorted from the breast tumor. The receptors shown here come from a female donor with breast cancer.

For the CDR3, the DNA is TGCAGTGCTAGAGGTGGGACGTCCAGAGGGGGTACCGGGGAGCTGTTTTTT. Translation: CSARGGTSRGGTGELFF. J is TRBJ2-2 and V is TRBV20-1; a weak D match, TRBD1 (6 bases). This CDR3 comprises 17 residues. Germline loops: CDR1 DFQATT, CDR2 SNEGSKA (reference sequence). V gave up 1 base and J gave up 5 bases, with 20 bases separating them.

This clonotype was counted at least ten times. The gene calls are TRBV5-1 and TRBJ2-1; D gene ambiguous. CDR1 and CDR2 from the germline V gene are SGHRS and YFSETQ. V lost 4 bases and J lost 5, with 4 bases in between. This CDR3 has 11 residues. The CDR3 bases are TGCGCCAGCAGCCCTCACAATGAGCAGTTCTTC. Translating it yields CASSPHNEQFF.

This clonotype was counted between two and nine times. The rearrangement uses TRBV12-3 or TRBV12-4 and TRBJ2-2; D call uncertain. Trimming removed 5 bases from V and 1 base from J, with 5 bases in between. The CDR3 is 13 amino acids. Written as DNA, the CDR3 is TGTGCCAGCAGTCCGGGGAACACCGGGGAGCTGTTTTTT. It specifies CASSPGNTGELFF.

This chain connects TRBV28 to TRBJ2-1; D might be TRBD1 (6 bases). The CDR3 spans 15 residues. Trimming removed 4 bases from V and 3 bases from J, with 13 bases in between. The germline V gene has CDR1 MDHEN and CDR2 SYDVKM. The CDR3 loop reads CASSSMGAVYNEQFF. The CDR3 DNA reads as TGTGCCAGCAGTTCTATGGGGGCGGTCTACAATGAGCAGTTCTTC.

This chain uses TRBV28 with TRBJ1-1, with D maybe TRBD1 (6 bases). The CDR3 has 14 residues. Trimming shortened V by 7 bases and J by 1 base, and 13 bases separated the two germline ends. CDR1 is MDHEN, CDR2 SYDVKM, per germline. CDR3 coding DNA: TGTGCCAGCAAAGAGGGGGGTACGAACACTGAAGCTTTCTTT. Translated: CASKEGGTNTEAFF.

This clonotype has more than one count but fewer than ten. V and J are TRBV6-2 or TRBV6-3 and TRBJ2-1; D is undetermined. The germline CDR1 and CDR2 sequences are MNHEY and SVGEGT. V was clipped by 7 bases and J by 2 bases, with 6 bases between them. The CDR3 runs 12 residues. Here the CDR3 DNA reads TGTGCCAGCAAGTATACCTACAATGAGCAGTTCTTC. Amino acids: CASKYTYNEQFF.

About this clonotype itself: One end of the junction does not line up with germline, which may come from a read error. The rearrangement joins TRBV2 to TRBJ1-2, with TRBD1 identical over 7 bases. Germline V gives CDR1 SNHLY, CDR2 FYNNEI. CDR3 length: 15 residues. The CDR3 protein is CAGRLGTADLGGYTF. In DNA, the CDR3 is TGTGCCGGCAGACTCGGGACAGCCGATTTGGGTGGCTACACCTTC.

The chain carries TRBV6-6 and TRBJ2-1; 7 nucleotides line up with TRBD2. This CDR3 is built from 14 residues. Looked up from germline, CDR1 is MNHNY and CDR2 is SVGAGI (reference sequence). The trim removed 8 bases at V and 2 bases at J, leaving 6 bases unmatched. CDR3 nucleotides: TGTGCCAGCTCCCCCGGGGGGACCTACAATGAGCAGTTCTTC. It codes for CASSPGGTYNEQFF.

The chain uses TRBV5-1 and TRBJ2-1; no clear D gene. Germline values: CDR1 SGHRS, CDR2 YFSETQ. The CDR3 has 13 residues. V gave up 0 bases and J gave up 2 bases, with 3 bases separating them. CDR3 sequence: CASSLATYNEQFF. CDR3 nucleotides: TGCGCCAGCAGCTTGGCTACCTACAATGAGCAGTTCTTC.

The CDR3 DNA is TGTGCCAGCAGTCCAGACATCTACACCTACGAGCAGTACTTC. Translated, it gives CASSPDIYTYEQYF. The J gene is TRBJ2-7, the V gene TRBV27; D is ambiguous. Germline lookup yields CDR1 MNHEY and CDR2 SMNVEV (reference sequence). Trimming took 5 bases from V and 2 from J, leaving 13 bases between them. CDR3 length: 14 amino acids.

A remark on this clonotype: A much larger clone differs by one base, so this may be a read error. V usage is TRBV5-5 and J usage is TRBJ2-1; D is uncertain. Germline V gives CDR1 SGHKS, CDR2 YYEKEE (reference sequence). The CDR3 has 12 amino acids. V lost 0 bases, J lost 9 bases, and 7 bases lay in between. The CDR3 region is CASSLAVTEQFF. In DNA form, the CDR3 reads TGTGCCAGCAGCTTGGCCGTGACTGAGCAGTTCTTC. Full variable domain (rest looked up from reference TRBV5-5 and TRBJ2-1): DAGVTQSPTHLIKTRGQQVTLRCSPISGHKSVSWYQQVLGQGPQFIFQYYEKEERGRGNFPDRFSARQFPNYSSELNVNALLLGDSALYLCASSLAVTEQFFGPGTRLTVL.

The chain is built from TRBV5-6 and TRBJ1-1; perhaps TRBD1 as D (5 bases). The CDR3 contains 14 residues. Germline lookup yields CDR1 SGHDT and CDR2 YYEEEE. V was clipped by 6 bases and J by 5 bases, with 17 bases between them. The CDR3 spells CASTPGGRRTEAFF. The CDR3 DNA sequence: TGTGCCAGCACCCCGGGGGGGAGGAGGACTGAAGCTTTCTTT.

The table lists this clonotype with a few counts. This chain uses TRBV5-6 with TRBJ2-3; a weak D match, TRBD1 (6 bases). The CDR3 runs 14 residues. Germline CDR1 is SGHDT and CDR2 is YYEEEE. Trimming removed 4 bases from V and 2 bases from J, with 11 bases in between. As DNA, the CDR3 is TGTGCCAGCAGCCACAGGGCCTACACAGATACGCAGTATTTT. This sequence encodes CASSHRAYTDTQYF.

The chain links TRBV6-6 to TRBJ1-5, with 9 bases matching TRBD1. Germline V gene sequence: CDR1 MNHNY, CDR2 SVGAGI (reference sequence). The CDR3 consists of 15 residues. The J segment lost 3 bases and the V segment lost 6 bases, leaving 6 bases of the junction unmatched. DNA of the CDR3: TGTGCCAGCAGCCACGGGACAGGGTCCAATCAGCCCCAGCATTTT. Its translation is CASSHGTGSNQPQHF.

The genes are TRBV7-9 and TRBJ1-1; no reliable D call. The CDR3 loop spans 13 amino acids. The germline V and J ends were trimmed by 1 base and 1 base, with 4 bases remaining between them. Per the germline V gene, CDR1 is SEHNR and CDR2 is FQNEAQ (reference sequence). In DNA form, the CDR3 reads TGTGCCAGCAGCTTAGTGGAGAACACTGAAGCTTTCTTT. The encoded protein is CASSLVENTEAFF.

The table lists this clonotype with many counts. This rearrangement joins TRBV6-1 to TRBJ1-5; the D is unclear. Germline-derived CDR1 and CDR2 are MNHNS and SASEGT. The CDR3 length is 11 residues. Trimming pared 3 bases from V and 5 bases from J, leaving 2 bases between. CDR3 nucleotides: TGTGCCAGCAGTGACGATCAGCCCCAGCATTTT. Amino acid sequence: CASSDDQPQHF.

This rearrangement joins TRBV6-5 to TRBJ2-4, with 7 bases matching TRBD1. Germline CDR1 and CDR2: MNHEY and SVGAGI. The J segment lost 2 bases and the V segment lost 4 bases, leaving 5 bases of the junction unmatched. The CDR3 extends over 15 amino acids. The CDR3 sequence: CASSSTRGPKNIQYF. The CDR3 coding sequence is TGTGCCAGCAGTTCCACTAGGGGGCCCAAAAACATTCAGTACTTC.

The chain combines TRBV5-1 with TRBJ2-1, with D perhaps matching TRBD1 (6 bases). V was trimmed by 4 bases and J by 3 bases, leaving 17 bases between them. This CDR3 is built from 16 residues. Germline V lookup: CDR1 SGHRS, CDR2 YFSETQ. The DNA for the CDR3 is TGCGCCAGCAGCCTGAAGGGGGACCTTATCTACAATGAGCAGTTCTTC. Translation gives CASSLKGDLIYNEQFF.

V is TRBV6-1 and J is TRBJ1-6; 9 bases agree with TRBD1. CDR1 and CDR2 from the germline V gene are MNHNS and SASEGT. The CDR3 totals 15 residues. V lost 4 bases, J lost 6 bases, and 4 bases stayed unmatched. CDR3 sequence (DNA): TGTGCCAGCAGTGGGACAGGGGAGGGTAATTCACCCCTCCACTTT. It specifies CASSGTGEGNSPLHF.

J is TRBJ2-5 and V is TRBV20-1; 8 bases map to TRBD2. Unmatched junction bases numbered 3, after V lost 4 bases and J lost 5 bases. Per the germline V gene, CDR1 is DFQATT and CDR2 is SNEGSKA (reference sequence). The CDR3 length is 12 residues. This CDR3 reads CSAKREQETQYF. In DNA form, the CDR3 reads TGCAGTGCTAAGCGGGAGCAGGAGACCCAGTACTTC.

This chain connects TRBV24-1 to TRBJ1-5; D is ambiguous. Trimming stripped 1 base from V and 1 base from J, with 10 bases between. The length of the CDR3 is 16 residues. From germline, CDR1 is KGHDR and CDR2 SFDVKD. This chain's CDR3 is CATSDLRRHSNQPQHF. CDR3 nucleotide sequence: TGTGCCACCAGTGATTTAAGGAGGCACAGCAATCAGCCCCAGCATTTT.

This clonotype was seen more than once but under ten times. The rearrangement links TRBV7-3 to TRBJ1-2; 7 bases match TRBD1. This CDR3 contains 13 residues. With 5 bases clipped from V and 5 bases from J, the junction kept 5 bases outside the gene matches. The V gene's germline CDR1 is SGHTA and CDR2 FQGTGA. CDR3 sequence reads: CASSIDRDYGYTF. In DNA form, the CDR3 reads TGTGCCAGCAGCATTGACAGGGATTATGGCTACACCTTC.

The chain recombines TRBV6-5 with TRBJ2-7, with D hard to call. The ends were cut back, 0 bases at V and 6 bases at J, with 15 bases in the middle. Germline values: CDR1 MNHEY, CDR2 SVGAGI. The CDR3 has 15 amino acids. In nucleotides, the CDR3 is TGTGCCAGCAGTTACTCTGGCTCCCCTTCGAGCGAGCAGTACTTC. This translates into CASSYSGSPSSEQYF.

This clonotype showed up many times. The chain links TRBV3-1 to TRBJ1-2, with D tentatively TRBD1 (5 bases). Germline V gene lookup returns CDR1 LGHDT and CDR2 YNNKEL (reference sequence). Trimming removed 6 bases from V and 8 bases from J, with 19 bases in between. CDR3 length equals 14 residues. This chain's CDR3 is CASSVGVQGEGYTF. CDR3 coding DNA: TGTGCCAGCAGTGTTGGAGTCCAGGGAGAAGGCTACACCTTC.

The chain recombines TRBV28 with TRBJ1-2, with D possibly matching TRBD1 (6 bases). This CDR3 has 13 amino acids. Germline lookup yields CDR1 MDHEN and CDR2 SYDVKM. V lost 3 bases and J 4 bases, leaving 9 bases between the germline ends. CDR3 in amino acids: CASSFTGLYGYTF. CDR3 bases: TGTGCCAGCAGTTTTACAGGGCTCTATGGCTACACCTTC.

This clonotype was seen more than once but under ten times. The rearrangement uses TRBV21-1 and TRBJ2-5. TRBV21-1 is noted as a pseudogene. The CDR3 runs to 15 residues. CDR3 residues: CASSKLKWQQETQYF. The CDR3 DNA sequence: TGTGCCAGCAGCAAGCTAAAATGGCAGCAAGAGACCCAGTACTTC.

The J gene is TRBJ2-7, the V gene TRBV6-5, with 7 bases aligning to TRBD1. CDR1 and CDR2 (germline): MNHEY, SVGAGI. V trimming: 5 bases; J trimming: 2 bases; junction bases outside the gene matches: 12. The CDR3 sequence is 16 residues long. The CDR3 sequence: CASSVLVTGSTYEQYF. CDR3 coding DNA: TGTGCCAGCAGTGTCCTTGTGACAGGGTCCACCTACGAGCAGTACTTC.